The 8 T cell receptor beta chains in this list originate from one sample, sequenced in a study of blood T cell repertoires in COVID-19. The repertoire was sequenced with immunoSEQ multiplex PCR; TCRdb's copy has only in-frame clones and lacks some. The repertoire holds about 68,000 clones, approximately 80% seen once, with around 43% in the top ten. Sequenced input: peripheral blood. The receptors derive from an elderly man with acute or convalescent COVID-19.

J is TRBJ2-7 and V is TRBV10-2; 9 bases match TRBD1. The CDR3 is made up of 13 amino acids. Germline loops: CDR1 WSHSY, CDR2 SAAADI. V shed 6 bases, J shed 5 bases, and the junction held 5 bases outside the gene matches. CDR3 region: CASRTGGANEQYF. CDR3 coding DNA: TGCGCCAGCAGAACAGGGGGCGCTAACGAGCAGTACTTC.

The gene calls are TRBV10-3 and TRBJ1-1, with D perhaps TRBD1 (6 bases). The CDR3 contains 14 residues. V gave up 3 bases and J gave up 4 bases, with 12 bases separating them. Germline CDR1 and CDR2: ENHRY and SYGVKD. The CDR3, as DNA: TGTGCCATCAGTGAAGGCCCAGGGGCCACTGAAGCTTTCTTT. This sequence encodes CAISEGPGATEAFF.

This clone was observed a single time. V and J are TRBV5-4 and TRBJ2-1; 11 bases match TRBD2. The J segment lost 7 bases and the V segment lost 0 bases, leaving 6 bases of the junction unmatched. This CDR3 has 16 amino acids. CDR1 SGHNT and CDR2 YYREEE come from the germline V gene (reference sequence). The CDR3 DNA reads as TGTGCCAGCAGCTTGGCAGGGGCTAGCGGGAGGAATGAGCAGTTCTTC. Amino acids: CASSLAGASGRNEQFF.

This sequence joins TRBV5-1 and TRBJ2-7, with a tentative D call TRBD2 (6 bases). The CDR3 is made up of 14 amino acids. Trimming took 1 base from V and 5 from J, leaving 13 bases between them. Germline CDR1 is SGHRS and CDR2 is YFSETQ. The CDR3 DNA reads TGCGCCAGCAGCTTGCGGGCTAGCGAGGACGAGCAGTACTTC. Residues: CASSLRASEDEQYF.

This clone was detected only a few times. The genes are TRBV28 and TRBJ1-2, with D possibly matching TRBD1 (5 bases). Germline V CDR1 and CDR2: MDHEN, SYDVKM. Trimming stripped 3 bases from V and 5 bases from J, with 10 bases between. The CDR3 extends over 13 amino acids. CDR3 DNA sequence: TGTGCCAGCAGTTTCAAGGGGCCTTATGGCTACACCTTC. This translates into CASSFKGPYGYTF.

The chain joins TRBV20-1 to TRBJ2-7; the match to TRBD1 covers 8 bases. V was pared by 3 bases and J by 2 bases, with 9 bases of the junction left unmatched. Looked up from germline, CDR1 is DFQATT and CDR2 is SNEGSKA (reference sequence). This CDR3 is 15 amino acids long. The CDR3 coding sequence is TGCAGTGCTAGTTTCTCTTTGGGACAGGCCTACGAGCAGTACTTC. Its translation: CSASFSLGQAYEQYF.

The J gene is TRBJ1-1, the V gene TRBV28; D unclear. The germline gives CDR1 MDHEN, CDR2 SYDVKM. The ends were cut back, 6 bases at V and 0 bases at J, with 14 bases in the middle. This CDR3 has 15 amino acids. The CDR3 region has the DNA TGTGCCAGCAGGTCCCCGTCACTGCTGAACACTGAAGCTTTCTTT. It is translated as CASRSPSLLNTEAFF.

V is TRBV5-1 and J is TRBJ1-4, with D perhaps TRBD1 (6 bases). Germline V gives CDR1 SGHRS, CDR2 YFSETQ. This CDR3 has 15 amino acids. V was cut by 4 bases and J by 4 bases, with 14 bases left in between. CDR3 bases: TGCGCCAGCAGCGAAGGGGGAGTCGGTAATGAAAAACTGTTTTTT. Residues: CASSEGGVGNEKLFF.